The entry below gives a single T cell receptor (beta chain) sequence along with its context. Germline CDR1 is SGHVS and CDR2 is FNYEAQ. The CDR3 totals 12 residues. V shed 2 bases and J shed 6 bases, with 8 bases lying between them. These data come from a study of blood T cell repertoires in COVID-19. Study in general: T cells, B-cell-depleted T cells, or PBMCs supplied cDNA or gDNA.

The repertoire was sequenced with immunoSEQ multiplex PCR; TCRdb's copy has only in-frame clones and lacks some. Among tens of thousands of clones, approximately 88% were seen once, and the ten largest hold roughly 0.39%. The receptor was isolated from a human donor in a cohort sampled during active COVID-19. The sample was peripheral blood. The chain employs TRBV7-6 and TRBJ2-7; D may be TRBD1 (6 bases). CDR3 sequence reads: CASSLQGTEQYF. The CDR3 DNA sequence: TGTGCCAGCAGCTTACAGGGGACCGAGCAGTACTTC.